This TCR beta chain was identified during a study of blood T cells in healthy people across ages. About the study: Per every two T cells, about one barcoded beta molecule was captured by template switching. Study results and limitations: Across samples, TCR beta diversity tracked strongly with naive T cell percentage. Conclusively comparing naive with antigen-experienced cells was impossible with unsorted PBMCs.

Germline V gene data show CDR1 as MGHRA and CDR2 as YSYEKL. V lost 6 bases, J lost 7 bases, and 24 bases stayed unmatched. The CDR3 runs 19 residues. A second PCR, run for roughly 7 to 12 cycles, used a sample-barcoded 5' primer plus a J-beta primer mix. TCRdb re-called the 5' RACE reads with MiXCR, one entry per CDR3 protein. The sample shows some 1.6 million distinct CDR3 sequences, roughly 30% of them seen only once. On this clonotype: Its antigen is unidentified.

The genes are TRBV4-1 and TRBJ2-1; 7 bases match TRBD2. The receptor was derived from a young woman in good health. Sequencing was done on a sample of blood. CDR3 DNA sequence: TGCGCCAGCAGGATGATGACGAGTCCGTGGAGCGGGAACGGTAATGAGCAGTTCTTC. Amino acids: CASRMMTSPWSGNGNEQFF.